A selection of T cell receptor beta chains follows, all from one sample in a study of T cell responses to AZD1222 COVID-19 vaccine. Using immunoSEQ multiplex PCR, the repertoire was profiled, and TCRdb retains in-frame clones only, with some absent. This sample yields approximately 190,000 clones, of which 85% to 95% are seen a single time; about 1.2% belongs to the top ten. Sequencing was performed on peripheral blood, taken on day 0 of AZD1222 vaccination. These receptors were collected from an adult in good health. The CDR3 runs from the conserved cysteine through the conserved F or W. D genes are given only for firm matches. The size of a clone is reported for some rows only, either as once, few or many, or as a class for expanded clones.

>.|TRBD1|TRBV14|TRBJ1-2
TGTGCCAGCAGCCAGGACAGGTCGCGGGGCTACACCTTC
CASSQDRSRGYTF
>.|.|TRBV13|TRBJ1-1
TGTGCCAGCAGCTCTGGACGGTGGGGAACTAAAGCTTTCTTT
CASSSGRWGTKAFF
>.|.|TRBV18|TRBJ2-5
TGTGCCAGCTCACCCGGGACCCAAGAGACCCAGTACTTC
CASSPGTQETQYF
>.|.|TRBV19|TRBJ1-2
TGTGCCAGTAGTGTTACAGGGAGTAACTATGGCTACACCTTC
CASSVTGSNYGYTF
>.|.|TRBV6-6|TRBJ1-5
TGTGCCAGTTGCCGCGGACAGCAGGAGCCCCAGCATTTT
CASCRGQQEPQHF
>.|.|TRBV27|TRBJ2-4
TGTGCCAGCAGTTTAAGGGTTCGAGGGAATGGCCAAAACATTCAGTACTTC
CASSLRVRGNGQNIQYF
>.|TRBD1|TRBV18|TRBJ2-1
TGTGCCAGCTCACCAGGGACAGGGGGCAAGGGTGAGCAGTTCTTC
CASSPGTGGKGEQFF
>.|TRBD1|TRBV5-4|TRBJ2-7
TGTGCCAGCAGCAGGTCCCAGGGGGCGGCGGGCTACGAGCAGTACTTC
CASSRSQGAAGYEQYF
>.|.|TRBV2|TRBJ2-7
TGTGCCAGCATTGGACGAACCTACGAGCAGTACTTC
CASIGRTYEQYF
>.|TRBD1|TRBV19|TRBJ1-1
TGTGCCAGTATTTTGCCGGGACAGGGCAACACTGAAGCTTTCTTT
CASILPGQGNTEAFF
>once|.|TRBV3-1/TRBV3-2|TRBJ1-2
TGTGCCAGCAGTCGGACAGAAAACTATGGCTACACCTTC
CASSRTENYGYTF
>.|TRBD1|TRBV6-5|TRBJ2-3
TGTGCCAGCAGCAGGGGGCTACAGACAGATACGCAGTATTTT
CASSRGLQTDTQYF
>.|.|TRBV10-1|TRBJ1-2
TGCGCCTCCTACCCCCCCCCGCTGGCGCAGGGGACTTTCTATGGCTACACCTTC
CASYPPPLAQGTFYGYTF
>.|TRBD1|TRBV9|TRBJ1-5
TGTGCCAGCAGCGCAGGGGGATCCAATCAGCCCCAGCATTTT
CASSAGGSNQPQHF
>.|.|TRBV19|TRBJ1-2
TGTGCCAGTAGCTACACTGGACAGTCCTATGGCTACACCTTC
CASSYTGQSYGYTF
>.|.|TRBV14|TRBJ2-7
TGTGCCAGCAGTTACAAGACAGCCCCGTGGGAGCAGTACTTC
CASSYKTAPWEQYF
>.|TRBD1|TRBV6-5|TRBJ1-2
TGTGCCAGCAGTTCCTGGGACAGGGGGAACTATGGCTACACCTTC
CASSSWDRGNYGYTF
>.|.|TRBV5-1|TRBJ1-4
TGCGCCAGCAGCTTGGAACGAGGGGATGAAAAACTGTTTTTT
CASSLERGDEKLFF
>.|TRBD1|TRBV9|TRBJ1-3
TGTGCCAGCAGGGGGACAGCTCAAAACACCATATATTTT
CASRGTAQNTIYF
>.|.|TRBV5-1|TRBJ1-1
TGCGCCAGCAGCGCGATACAGGGACGGAACACTGAAGCTTTCTTT
CASSAIQGRNTEAFF
>.|TRBD1|TRBV23-1|TRBJ1-5
TGCGCCAGCAGTCAATCCCTCCGGGACAGGACCCAATATAGCAATCAGCCCCAGCATTTT
CASSQSLRDRTQYSNQPQHF
>.|TRBD1|TRBV6-4|TRBJ1-1
TGTGCCAGCAGAGAGGACAGGATAAGCACTGAAGCTTTCTTT
CASREDRISTEAFF
>once|.|TRBV29-1|TRBJ1-1
TGCAGCGTTGGGTCGCAGATTTCTGAAGCTTTCTTT
CSVGSQISEAFF
>.|TRBD2|TRBV6-6|TRBJ2-7
TGTGCCAGCAGGCCCCAACCTAGCGGGGGGTACGAGCAGTACTTC
CASRPQPSGGYEQYF
>once|TRBD2|TRBV7-3|TRBJ2-3
TGTGCCAGCAGCCCATCACTAGCGCGGGAAGTGGATACGCAGTATTTT
CASSPSLAREVDTQYF
>.|.|TRBV7-3|TRBJ1-2
TGTGCCAGCGGGACATCCCCTGGAGATGGCTACACCTTC
CASGTSPGDGYTF
>.|TRBD1|TRBV7-9|TRBJ1-2
TGTGCCAGCAGCGGTTCCGGGACAGGGTCCGGCTACACCTTC
CASSGSGTGSGYTF
>.|.|TRBV5-1|TRBJ1-2
TGCGCCAGCAGCTGGGACGGATATAACTATGGCTACACCTTC
CASSWDGYNYGYTF
>.|.|TRBV7-9|TRBJ1-1
TGTGCCAGCAGCCCGGGCATCGGGGGCACTGAAGCTTTCTTT
CASSPGIGGTEAFF
>.|.|TRBV18|TRBJ2-7
TGTGCCAGCTCACCTCCACTTGGACGGCTCTACGAGCAGTACTTC
CASSPPLGRLYEQYF
>.|.|TRBV18|TRBJ1-3
TGTGCCAGCTCACCACAACGGGGTAGCTCTGGAAACACCATATATTTT
CASSPQRGSSGNTIYF
>.|TRBD1|TRBV2|TRBJ1-6
TGTGCCAGCAGTTTAGGACAGGAATGGCCACCCCTCCACTTT
CASSLGQEWPPLHF
>.|.|TRBV7-9|TRBJ1-1
TGTGCCAGCAGGCCTTTGCGGGGGGGTCCTGGAACTGAAGCTTTCTTT
CASRPLRGGPGTEAFF
>.|.|TRBV28|TRBJ1-2
TGTGCCAGCAGTCCCCAGGGCTCTCAAACTTATGGCTACACCTTC
CASSPQGSQTYGYTF
>once|.|TRBV5-1|TRBJ1-2
TGCGCCAGCGGGAACGAGGGGCACGACTATGGCTACACCTTC
CASGNEGHDYGYTF